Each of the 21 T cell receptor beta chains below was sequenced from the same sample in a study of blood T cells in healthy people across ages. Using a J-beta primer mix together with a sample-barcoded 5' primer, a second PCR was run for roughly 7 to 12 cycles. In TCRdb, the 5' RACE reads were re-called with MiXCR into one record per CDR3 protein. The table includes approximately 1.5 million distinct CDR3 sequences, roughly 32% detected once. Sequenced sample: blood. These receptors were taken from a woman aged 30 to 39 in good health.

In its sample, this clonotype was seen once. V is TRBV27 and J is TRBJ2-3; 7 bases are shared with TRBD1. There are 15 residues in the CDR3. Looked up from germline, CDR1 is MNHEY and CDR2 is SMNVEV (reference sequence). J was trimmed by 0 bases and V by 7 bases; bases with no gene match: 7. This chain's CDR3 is CASKVRGLSTDTQYF. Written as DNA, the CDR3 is TGTGCCAGCAAAGTTAGGGGGCTGAGCACAGATACGCAGTATTTT.

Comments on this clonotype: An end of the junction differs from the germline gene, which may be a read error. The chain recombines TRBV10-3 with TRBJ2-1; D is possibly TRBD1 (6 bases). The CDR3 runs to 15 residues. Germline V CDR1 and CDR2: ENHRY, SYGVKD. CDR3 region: CTIRAGTSSYNEQFF. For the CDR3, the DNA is TGTACCATCAGAGCCGGGACAAGCTCCTACAATGAGCAGTTCTTC.

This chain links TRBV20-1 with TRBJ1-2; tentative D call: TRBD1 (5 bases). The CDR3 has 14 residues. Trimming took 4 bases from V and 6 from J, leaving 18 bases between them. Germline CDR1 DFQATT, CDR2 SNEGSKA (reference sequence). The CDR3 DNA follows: TGCAGTGCTACCCGAGGAGGGCAGGGAGATGGCTACACCTTC. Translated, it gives CSATRGGQGDGYTF.

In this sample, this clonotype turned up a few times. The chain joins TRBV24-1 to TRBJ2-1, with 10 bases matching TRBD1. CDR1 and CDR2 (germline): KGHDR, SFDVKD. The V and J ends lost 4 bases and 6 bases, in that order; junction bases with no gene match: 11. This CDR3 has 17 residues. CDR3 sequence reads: CATSDSAGTGVVNEQFF. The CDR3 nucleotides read TGTGCCACCAGTGACTCGGCCGGGACAGGGGTTGTCAATGAGCAGTTCTTC.

The CDR3 nucleotides read TGTGCCAGCAGCGTAGGGTCAACAGGGAGCACAGATACGCAGTATTTT. Translating it yields CASSVGSTGSTDTQYF. The chain couples TRBV9 to TRBJ2-3, with D possibly being TRBD1 (6 bases). CDR1 is SGDLS, CDR2 YYNGEE, per germline. V gave up 0 bases and J gave up 0 bases, with 11 bases separating them. CDR3 size: 16 residues.

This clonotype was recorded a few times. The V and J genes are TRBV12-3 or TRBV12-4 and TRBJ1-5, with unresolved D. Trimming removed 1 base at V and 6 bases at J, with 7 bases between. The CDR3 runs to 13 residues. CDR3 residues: CASSLEIGQPQHF. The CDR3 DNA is TGTGCCAGCAGTTTAGAAATAGGTCAGCCCCAGCATTTT.

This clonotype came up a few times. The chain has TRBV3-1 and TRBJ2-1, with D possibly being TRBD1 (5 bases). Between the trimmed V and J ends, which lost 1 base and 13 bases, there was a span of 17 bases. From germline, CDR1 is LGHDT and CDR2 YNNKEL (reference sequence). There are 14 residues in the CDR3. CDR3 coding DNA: TGTGCCAGCAGCCAAGTCACCAGGGTGGGCCATCAGTTCTTC. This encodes CASSQVTRVGHQFF.

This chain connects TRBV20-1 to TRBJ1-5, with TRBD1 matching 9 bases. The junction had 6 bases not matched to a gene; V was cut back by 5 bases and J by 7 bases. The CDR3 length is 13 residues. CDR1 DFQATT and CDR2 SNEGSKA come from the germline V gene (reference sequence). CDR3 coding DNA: TGCAGTGCTGGACAGGGGACTGGCCAGCCCCAGCATTTT. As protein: CSAGQGTGQPQHF.

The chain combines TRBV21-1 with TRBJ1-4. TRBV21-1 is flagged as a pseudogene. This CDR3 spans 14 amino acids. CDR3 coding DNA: TGTGCCAGCAGTTCAAGAAAGCGAGGGAAAAAACTGTTTTTT. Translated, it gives CASSSRKRGKKLFF.

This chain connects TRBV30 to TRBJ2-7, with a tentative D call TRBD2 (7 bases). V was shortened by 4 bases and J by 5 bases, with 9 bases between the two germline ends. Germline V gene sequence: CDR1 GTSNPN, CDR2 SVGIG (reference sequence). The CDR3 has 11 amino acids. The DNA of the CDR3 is TGTGCCTGGACGGGGGGCCACGAGCAGTACTTC. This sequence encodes CAWTGGHEQYF. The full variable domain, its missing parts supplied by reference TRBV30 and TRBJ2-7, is SQTIHQWPATLVQPVGSPLSLECTVEGTSNPNLYWYRQAAGRGLQLLFYSVGIGQISSEVPQNLSASRPQDRQFILSSKKLLLSDSGFYLCAWTGGHEQYFGPGTRLTVT.

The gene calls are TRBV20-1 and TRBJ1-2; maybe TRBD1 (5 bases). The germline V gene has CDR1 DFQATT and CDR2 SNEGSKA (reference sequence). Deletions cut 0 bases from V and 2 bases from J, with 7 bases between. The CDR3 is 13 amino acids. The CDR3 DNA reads TGCAGTGCTAGAGAACCAGGGAACTATGGCTACACCTTC. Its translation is CSAREPGNYGYTF.

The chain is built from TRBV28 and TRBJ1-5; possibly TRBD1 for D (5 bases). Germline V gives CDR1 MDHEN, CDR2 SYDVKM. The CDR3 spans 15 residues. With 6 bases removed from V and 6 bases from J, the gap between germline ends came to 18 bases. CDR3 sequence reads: CASSPREGKRQPQHF. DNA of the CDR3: TGTGCCAGCAGCCCAAGGGAGGGGAAGCGTCAGCCCCAGCATTTT.

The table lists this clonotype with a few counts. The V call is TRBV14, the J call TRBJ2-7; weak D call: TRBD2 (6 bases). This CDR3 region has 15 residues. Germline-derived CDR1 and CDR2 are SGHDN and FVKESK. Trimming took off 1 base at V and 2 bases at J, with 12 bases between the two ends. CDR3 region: CASSQGVTSAYEQYF. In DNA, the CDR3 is TGTGCCAGCAGCCAAGGCGTGACTAGTGCCTACGAGCAGTACTTC.

The CDR3 DNA sequence: TGTGCCAGCAGCTCCCTGTTTGGGGCAAGAAATGAGCAGTTCTTC. As protein: CASSSLFGARNEQFF. V gene TRBV7-2 combines with J gene TRBJ2-1; tentative D call: TRBD1 (5 bases). Germline CDR1 is SGHTA and CDR2 is FQGNSA. V was clipped by 4 bases and J by 7 bases, with 17 bases between them. This CDR3 comprises 15 residues.

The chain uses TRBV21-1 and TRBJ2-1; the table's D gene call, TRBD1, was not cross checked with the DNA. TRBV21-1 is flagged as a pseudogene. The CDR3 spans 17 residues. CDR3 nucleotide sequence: TGTGCCAGCAGCAAATGGCGTCCCGGGACCGTCTACAATGAGCAGTTCTTC. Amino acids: CASSKWRPGTVYNEQFF.

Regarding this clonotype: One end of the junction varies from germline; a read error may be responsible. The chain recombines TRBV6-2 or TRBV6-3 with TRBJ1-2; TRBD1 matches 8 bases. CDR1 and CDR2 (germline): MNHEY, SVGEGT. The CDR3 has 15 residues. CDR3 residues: CASSDEDRVRNGCTF. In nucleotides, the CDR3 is TGTGCCAGCAGTGATGAGGACAGGGTGAGGAATGGCTGCACCTTC.

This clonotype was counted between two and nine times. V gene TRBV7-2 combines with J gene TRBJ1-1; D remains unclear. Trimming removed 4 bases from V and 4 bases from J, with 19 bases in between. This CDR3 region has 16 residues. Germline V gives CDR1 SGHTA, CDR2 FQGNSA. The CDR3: CASSWTSRGESTEAFF. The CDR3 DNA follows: TGTGCCAGCAGCTGGACTTCCCGGGGTGAAAGCACTGAAGCTTTCTTT. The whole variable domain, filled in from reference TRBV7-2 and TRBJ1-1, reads GAGVSQSPSNKVTEKGKDVELRCDPISGHTALYWYRQSLGQGLEFLIYFQGNSAPDKSGLPSDRFSAERTGGSVSTLTIQRTQQEDSAVYLCASSWTSRGESTEAFFGQGTRLTVV.

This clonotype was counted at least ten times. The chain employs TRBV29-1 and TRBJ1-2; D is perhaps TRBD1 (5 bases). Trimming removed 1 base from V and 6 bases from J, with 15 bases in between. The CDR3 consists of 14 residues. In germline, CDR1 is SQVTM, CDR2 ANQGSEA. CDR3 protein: CSVEGKTVPHGYTF. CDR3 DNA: TGCAGCGTTGAAGGAAAGACAGTCCCCCATGGCTACACCTTC.

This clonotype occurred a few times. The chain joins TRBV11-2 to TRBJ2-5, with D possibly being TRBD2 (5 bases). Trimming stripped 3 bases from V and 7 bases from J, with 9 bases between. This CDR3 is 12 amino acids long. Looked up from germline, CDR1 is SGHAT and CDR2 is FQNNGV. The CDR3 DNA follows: TGTGCCAGCAGCTTCGACTATTTGACCCAGTACTTC. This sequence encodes CASSFDYLTQYF.

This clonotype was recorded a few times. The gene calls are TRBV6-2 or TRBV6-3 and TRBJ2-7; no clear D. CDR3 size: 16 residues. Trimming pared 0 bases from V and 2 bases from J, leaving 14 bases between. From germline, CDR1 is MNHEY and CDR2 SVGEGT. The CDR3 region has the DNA TGTGCCAGCAGTTACTCAGGGAACACCCCAGCCTACGAGCAGTACTTC. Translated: CASSYSGNTPAYEQYF.

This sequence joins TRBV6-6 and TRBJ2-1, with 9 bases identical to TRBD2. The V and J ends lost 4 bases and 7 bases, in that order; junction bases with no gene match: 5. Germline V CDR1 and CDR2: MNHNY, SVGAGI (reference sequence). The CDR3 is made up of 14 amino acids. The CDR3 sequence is CASSFSGSLNEQFF. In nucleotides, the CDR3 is TGTGCCAGCAGTTTTAGCGGGAGTTTAAATGAGCAGTTCTTC.